These 27 T cell receptor beta chains came from one sample sequenced in a study of blood T cell repertoires in COVID-19. Some clones are missing from TCRdb's copy, which holds only in-frame ones; the method was immunoSEQ multiplex PCR. Of a few hundred thousand clones listed, roughly 87% are singletons. The source material was PBMCs or T cells enriched from blood (not recorded which). The receptors come from a woman between 45 and 65 years old who had recovered from COVID-19.

J is TRBJ2-1 and V is TRBV19; 14 positions match TRBD2. V shed 10 bases and J 0 bases; nucleotides not matched to a gene: 8. This CDR3 spans 17 amino acids. The germline V gene encodes CDR1 LNHDA and CDR2 SQIVND (reference sequence). The CDR3 DNA is TGTGCCACCCAGGGACTAGCGGGGGAGGGCTCCTACAATGAGCAGTTCTTC. This sequence encodes CATQGLAGEGSYNEQFF.

The chain joins TRBV29-1 to TRBJ1-1; D gene uncertain. The V gene lost 7 bases and the J gene lost 1 base, with 13 bases spanning the gap. The CDR3 is made up of 13 amino acids. Germline CDR1 and CDR2: SQVTM and ANQGSEA. Here the CDR3 DNA reads TGCAGCGGGGAGGGCAGCCCGAACACTGAAGCTTTCTTT. Encoded protein: CSGEGSPNTEAFF.

The chain couples TRBV19 to TRBJ1-4, with D unresolved. The germline V gene encodes CDR1 LNHDA and CDR2 SQIVND (reference sequence). V lost 6 bases and J 5 bases, leaving 7 bases between the germline ends. The CDR3 has 12 residues. CDR3 region: CASRSVNEKLFF. CDR3 coding DNA: TGTGCCAGTAGGTCGGTAAATGAAAAACTGTTTTTT.

This clone was found a few times. The chain uses TRBV6-1 and TRBJ1-5, with 8 bases matching TRBD1. The V segment lost 4 bases and the J segment 7 bases; nucleotides outside the gene matches: 18. The CDR3 runs 18 residues. The germline gives CDR1 MNHNS, CDR2 SASEGT. Here the CDR3 reads CASSGGVFGTGGLQPQHF. The CDR3 nucleotides are TGTGCCAGCAGTGGAGGGGTTTTTGGGACAGGCGGCCTCCAGCCCCAGCATTTT.

This clone was counted between two and nine times. This sequence joins TRBV15 and TRBJ1-6; 8 bases match TRBD1. Germline-derived CDR1 and CDR2 are LNHNV and YYDKDF (reference sequence). CDR3 length: 15 residues. V was clipped by 3 bases and J by 10 bases; unmatched bases: 8. CDR3 region: CATSSGGQGASPLHF. DNA of the CDR3: TGTGCCACCAGCAGTGGGGGGCAGGGGGCGTCACCCCTCCACTTT. The whole variable domain, filled in from reference TRBV15 and TRBJ1-6, reads DAMVIQNPRYQVTQFGKPVTLSCSQTLNHNVMYWYQQKSSQAPKLLFHYYDKDFNNEADTPDNFQSRRPNTSFCFLDIRSPGLGDTAMYLCATSSGGQGASPLHFGNGTRLTVT.

The chain couples TRBV15 to TRBJ1-5, with a tentative D call TRBD1 (6 bases). V dropped 4 bases and J dropped 5 bases, with 18 bases sitting between them. CDR3 length equals 16 residues. Per the germline V gene, CDR1 is LNHNV and CDR2 is YYDKDF (reference sequence). The DNA of the CDR3 is TGTGCCACCAGCACTTACAGGGTTCAGGAGTATCAGCCCCAGCATTTT. This codes for CATSTYRVQEYQPQHF.

The J gene is TRBJ2-7, the V gene TRBV6-6; D is perhaps TRBD2 (6 bases). CDR1 is MNHNY, CDR2 SVGAGI, per germline (reference sequence). V gave up 6 bases and J gave up 6 bases, with 18 bases separating them. This CDR3 spans 14 amino acids. CDR3 nucleotides: TGTGCCAGCAGCTTTAGCGGAAACTCACTCGAGCAGTACTTC. Its translation is CASSFSGNSLEQYF.

The chain employs TRBV9 and TRBJ1-2; 9 bases map to TRBD1. CDR1 and CDR2 from the germline V gene are SGDLS and YYNGEE. The ends lost 4 bases at V and 2 bases at J; junction bases unmatched: 9. The CDR3 is made up of 16 amino acids. This CDR3 reads CASSRSRDRENYGYTF. DNA for the CDR3: TGTGCCAGCAGCAGGTCCCGGGACAGGGAGAACTATGGCTACACCTTC.

This sequence joins TRBV7-2 and TRBJ2-7; D is possibly TRBD1 (6 bases). V gave up 4 bases and J gave up 3 bases, with 16 bases separating them. Germline V gene lookup returns CDR1 SGHTA and CDR2 FQGNSA. The CDR3 contains 15 residues. The CDR3 nucleotides are TGTGCCAGCAGCTCCCTACAGGGAACGGGCTACGAGCAGTACTTC. This sequence encodes CASSSLQGTGYEQYF.

CDR3 coding DNA: TGTGCCAGCAGTCGAACAGGGCGCGAGGGCTACACCTTC. Translating it yields CASSRTGREGYTF. The chain links TRBV27 to TRBJ1-2; maybe TRBD1 (6 bases). Germline V gives CDR1 MNHEY, CDR2 SMNVEV (reference sequence). Trimming pared 5 bases from V and 8 bases from J, leaving 15 bases between. The CDR3 has 13 amino acids.

The chain carries TRBV7-2 and TRBJ1-2; 8 bases align to TRBD1. V lost 1 base and J lost 8; bases outside the gene matches: 21. CDR1 and CDR2 from the germline V gene are SGHTA and FQGNSA. The CDR3 spans 19 residues. This CDR3 reads CASSLGGWTGIDSRQGYTF. DNA of the CDR3: TGTGCCAGCAGCTTAGGAGGTTGGACAGGGATTGACTCCCGGCAGGGCTACACCTTC.

The chain links TRBV19 to TRBJ2-1, with 8 bases fitting TRBD2. V lost 7 bases to trimming and J lost 4 bases; unmatched junction nucleotides: 0. From germline, CDR1 is LNHDA and CDR2 SQIVND (reference sequence). The CDR3 spans 12 residues. CDR3 residues: CASTGGYNEQFF. The CDR3 DNA reads as TGTGCCAGTACGGGAGGGTACAATGAGCAGTTCTTC.

The rearrangement links TRBV6-1 to TRBJ1-2; weak D call: TRBD1 (5 bases). CDR1 is MNHNS and CDR2 is SASEGT in the germline V gene. With 2 bases removed from V and 1 base from J, the gap between germline ends came to 17 bases. The CDR3 is made up of 17 amino acids. The CDR3 protein is CASSEFRGSTFNYGYTF. DNA of the CDR3: TGTGCCAGCAGTGAATTTCGGGGGTCGACCTTTAACTATGGCTACACCTTC.

J is TRBJ1-2 and V is TRBV7-3; D may be TRBD1 (5 bases). The CDR3 totals 13 residues. Germline CDR1 reads SGHTA; CDR2 reads FQGTGA. The V end lost 5 bases, the J end lost 7 bases, and 14 bases lay between the germline ends. In DNA form, the CDR3 reads TGTGCCAGCAGCCCGGGGGAAGGAGGTGGCTACACCTTC. It encodes CASSPGEGGGYTF.

The chain has TRBV6-2 or TRBV6-3 and TRBJ2-5, with TRBD1 as a possible D gene (6 bases). V dropped 6 bases and J dropped 4 bases, with 15 bases sitting between them. The CDR3 loop spans 14 amino acids. Per germline, CDR1 MNHEY and CDR2 SVGEGT. The CDR3 sequence is CASRPTGIRETQYF. The CDR3 region has the DNA TGTGCCAGCAGGCCTACAGGGATCCGAGAGACCCAGTACTTC.

This chain uses TRBV12-3 or TRBV12-4 with TRBJ2-3; possibly TRBD2 for D (5 bases). This CDR3 contains 13 residues. The ends were cut back, 7 bases at V and 3 bases at J, with 11 bases in the middle. CDR3 amino acids: CASTWTGTDTQYF. The CDR3 nucleotides are TGTGCCAGCACTTGGACTGGGACAGATACGCAGTATTTT.

This chain links TRBV6-5 with TRBJ1-2; no definite D call. V lost 6 bases to trimming and J lost 6 bases, with 14 bases between them. Germline values: CDR1 MNHEY, CDR2 SVGAGI. This CDR3 has 13 residues. The CDR3 loop reads CASRHQEGDGYTF. CDR3 nucleotides: TGTGCCAGCAGGCACCAAGAAGGAGATGGCTACACCTTC.

This chain links TRBV5-4 with TRBJ2-7; 8 bases match TRBD2. Per the germline V gene, CDR1 is SGHNT and CDR2 is YYREEE (reference sequence). This CDR3 region has 15 residues. V was pared by 3 bases and J by 2 bases, with 7 bases of the junction left unmatched. CDR3 sequence: CASSSGGDLTYEQYF. The CDR3 DNA reads as TGTGCCAGCAGCTCCGGGGGGGACCTGACCTACGAGCAGTACTTC.

This rearrangement joins TRBV5-5 to TRBJ1-1; 8 nucleotides agree with TRBD1. Germline V gene sequence: CDR1 SGHKS, CDR2 YYEKEE (reference sequence). Trimming took 4 bases from V and 6 from J; bases not matched to a gene: 8. The length of the CDR3 is 14 residues. The CDR3 loop reads CASSDPTGVPEAFF. For the CDR3, the DNA is TGTGCCAGCAGCGACCCGACAGGGGTCCCTGAAGCTTTCTTT.

The gene calls are TRBV5-1 and TRBJ2-2; 9 nucleotides match TRBD1. The CDR3 is 17 residues long. Germline V gives CDR1 SGHRS, CDR2 YFSETQ. Trimming took 4 bases from V and 4 from J; bases not matched to a gene: 11. CDR3 amino acids: CASSLRPGQGTTGELFF. The CDR3 DNA reads TGCGCCAGCAGCCTAAGACCGGGACAGGGAACCACCGGGGAGCTGTTTTTT.

The chain joins TRBV5-6 to TRBJ2-1; TRBD2 aligns across 8 bases. Germline trimming cut 4 bases from V and 4 bases from J; bases unmatched to any gene: 4. The CDR3 totals 14 residues. CDR1 is SGHDT and CDR2 is YYEEEE in the germline V gene. The CDR3 is CASSNSGAYNEQFF. CDR3 bases: TGTGCCAGCAGCAATAGCGGGGCTTACAATGAGCAGTTCTTC.

CDR3 residues: CAISAASGRTDTQYF. CDR3 coding DNA: TGTGCCATCAGTGCCGCTAGCGGACGCACAGATACGCAGTATTTT. V usage is TRBV10-3 and J usage is TRBJ2-3, with 7 bases identical to TRBD2. Losses at the gene ends were 4 bases for V and 1 base for J; bases not matched to a gene: 5. The CDR3 length is 15 residues. Germline loops: CDR1 ENHRY, CDR2 SYGVKD.

The gene calls are TRBV30 and TRBJ2-5, with TRBD2 matching 7 bases. After removal of 0 bases from V and 5 bases from J, the junction contained 9 bases not matched to a gene. CDR3 length equals 15 residues. The germline V gene has CDR1 GTSNPN and CDR2 SVGIG (reference sequence). In DNA form, the CDR3 reads TGTGCCTGGAGTGTGGTGGGAGGGCCTAGGGAGACCCAGTACTTC. The encoded protein is CAWSVVGGPRETQYF.

The chain is built from TRBV10-1 and TRBJ2-3; tentative D call: TRBD2 (5 bases). This CDR3 spans 15 amino acids. The V end lost 6 bases, the J end lost 1 base, and 14 bases lay between the germline ends. Germline assignment: CDR1 WNHNN and CDR2 SYGVQD (reference sequence). The CDR3 loop reads CASRRGPGGTDTQYF. CDR3 DNA: TGCGCCAGCAGGAGAGGGCCCGGAGGCACAGATACGCAGTATTTT.

The chain links TRBV7-2 to TRBJ2-2; possibly TRBD1 for D (6 bases). Germline-derived CDR1 and CDR2 are SGHTA and FQGNSA. The CDR3 covers 13 residues. V shed 5 bases and J shed 7 bases, with 11 bases lying between them. CDR3 protein: CASSPGVGGELFF. The CDR3, as DNA: TGTGCCAGCAGCCCAGGGGTCGGCGGGGAGCTGTTTTTT.

This clone has a single count. The same CDR3 also results from other DNA sequences found in this sample. This chain uses TRBV6-5 with TRBJ1-1, with D perhaps TRBD1 (6 bases). CDR1 is MNHEY, CDR2 SVGAGI, per germline. The CDR3 spans 12 residues. The germline V and J ends were trimmed by 3 bases and 8 bases, with 10 bases remaining between them. DNA of the CDR3: TGTGCCAGCAGTTATGGGGGCACGGAAGCTTTCTTT. It yields the protein CASSYGGTEAFF.

The genes are TRBV30 and TRBJ1-2; D unresolved. The CDR3 has 14 amino acids. V dropped 0 bases and J dropped 8 bases, with 16 bases sitting between them. Germline V lookup: CDR1 GTSNPN, CDR2 SVGIG (reference sequence). CDR3: CAWSVGHSPLGYTF. CDR3 coding DNA: TGTGCCTGGAGTGTAGGTCACAGCCCGCTAGGCTACACCTTC.